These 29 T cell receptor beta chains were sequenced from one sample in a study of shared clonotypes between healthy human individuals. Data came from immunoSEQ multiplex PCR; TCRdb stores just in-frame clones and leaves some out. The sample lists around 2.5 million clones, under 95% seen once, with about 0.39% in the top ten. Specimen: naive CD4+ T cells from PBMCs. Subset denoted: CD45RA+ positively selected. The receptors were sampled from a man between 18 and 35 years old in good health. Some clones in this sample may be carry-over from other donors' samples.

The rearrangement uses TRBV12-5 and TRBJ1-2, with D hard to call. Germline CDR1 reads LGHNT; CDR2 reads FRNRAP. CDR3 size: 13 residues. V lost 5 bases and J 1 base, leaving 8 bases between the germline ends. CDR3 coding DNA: TGTGCTAGTGGTACCAGTTTTAACTATGGCTACACCTTC. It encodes CASGTSFNYGYTF.

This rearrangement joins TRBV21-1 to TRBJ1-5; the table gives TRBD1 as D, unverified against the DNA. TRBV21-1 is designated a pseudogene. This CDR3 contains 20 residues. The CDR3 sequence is CASSKSEGGTGANSNQPQHF. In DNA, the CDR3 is TGTGCCAGCAGCAAAAGCGAAGGTGGGACAGGGGCGAATAGCAATCAGCCCCAGCATTTT.

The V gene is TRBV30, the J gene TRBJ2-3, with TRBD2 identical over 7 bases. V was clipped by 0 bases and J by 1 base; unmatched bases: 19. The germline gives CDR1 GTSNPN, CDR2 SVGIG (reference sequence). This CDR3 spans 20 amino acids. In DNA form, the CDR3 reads TGTGCCTGGAGTGTACGGAGGAGCGGGACGGACCGGGGGGGCACAGATACGCAGTATTTT. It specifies CAWSVRRSGTDRGGTDTQYF.

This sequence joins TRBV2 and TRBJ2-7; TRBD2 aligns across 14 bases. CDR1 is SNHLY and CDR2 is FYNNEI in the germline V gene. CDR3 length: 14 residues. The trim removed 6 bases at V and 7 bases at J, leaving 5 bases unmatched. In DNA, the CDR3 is TGTGCCAGCAGGGGGGGACTAGCGGGAGAAGAGCAGTACTTC. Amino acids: CASRGGLAGEEQYF.

The CDR3 coding sequence is TGTGCCAGCTCACTTATGGGGACTGAAGCTTTCTTT. Protein product: CASSLMGTEAFF. This rearrangement joins TRBV18 to TRBJ1-1; D remains ambiguous. Germline CDR1 is KGHSH and CDR2 is LQKENI. V was trimmed by 4 bases and J by 5 bases, leaving 8 bases between them. The CDR3 runs to 12 residues.

In nucleotides, the CDR3 is TGTGCCAGCAGGGAGACAGCCCGCAATCAGCCCCAGCATTTT. It codes for CASRETARNQPQHF. J is TRBJ1-5 and V is TRBV2; D might be TRBD1 (5 bases). CDR1 is SNHLY and CDR2 is FYNNEI in the germline V gene. CDR3 size: 14 residues. The ends were cut back, 6 bases at V and 2 bases at J, with 11 bases in the middle. The full variable domain, with the rest looked up from reference TRBV2 and TRBJ1-5, is EPEVTQTPSHQVTQMGQEVILRCVPISNHLYFYWYRQILGQKVEFLVSFYNNEISEKSEIFDDQFSVERPDGSNFTLKIRSTKLEDSAMYFCASRETARNQPQHFGDGTRLSIL.

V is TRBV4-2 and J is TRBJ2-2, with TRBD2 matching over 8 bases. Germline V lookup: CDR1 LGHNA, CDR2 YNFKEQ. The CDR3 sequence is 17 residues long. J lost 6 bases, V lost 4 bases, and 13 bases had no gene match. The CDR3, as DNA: TGTGCCAGCAGCCCAGGAGCAGCGGGAGAAGGGTCCGGGGAGCTGTTTTTT. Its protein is CASSPGAAGEGSGELFF.

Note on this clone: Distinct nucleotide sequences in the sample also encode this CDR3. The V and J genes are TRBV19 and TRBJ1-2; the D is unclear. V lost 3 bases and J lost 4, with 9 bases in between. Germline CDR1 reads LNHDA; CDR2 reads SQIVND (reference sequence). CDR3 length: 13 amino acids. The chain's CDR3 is CASSIGGTYGYTF. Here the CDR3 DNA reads TGTGCCAGTAGTATTGGAGGTACCTATGGCTACACCTTC.

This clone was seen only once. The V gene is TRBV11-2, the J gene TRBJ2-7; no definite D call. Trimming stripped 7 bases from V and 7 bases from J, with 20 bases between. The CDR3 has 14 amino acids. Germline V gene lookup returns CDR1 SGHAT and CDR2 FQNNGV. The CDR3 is CASTYGTVGEEQYF. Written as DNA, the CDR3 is TGTGCCAGCACCTACGGAACAGTTGGTGAAGAGCAGTACTTC. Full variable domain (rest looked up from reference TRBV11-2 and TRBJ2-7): EAGVAQSPRYKIIEKRQSVAFWCNPISGHATLYWYQQILGQGPKLLIQFQNNGVVDDSQLPKDRFSAERLKGVDSTLKIQPAKLEDSAVYLCASTYGTVGEEQYFGPGTRLTVT.

The CDR3 reads CATAPGVGGEAFF. CDR3 sequence (DNA): TGTGCTACCGCGCCAGGGGTAGGGGGTGAAGCTTTCTTT. The V call is TRBV10-3, the J call TRBJ1-1; D is perhaps TRBD1 (6 bases). Germline V gene lookup returns CDR1 ENHRY and CDR2 SYGVKD. This CDR3 region has 13 residues.

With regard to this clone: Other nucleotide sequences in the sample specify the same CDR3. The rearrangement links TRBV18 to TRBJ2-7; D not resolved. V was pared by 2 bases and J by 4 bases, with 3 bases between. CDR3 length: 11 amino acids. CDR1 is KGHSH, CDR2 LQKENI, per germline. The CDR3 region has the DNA TGTGCCAGCTCACCAGGGTACGAGCAGTACTTC. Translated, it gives CASSPGYEQYF. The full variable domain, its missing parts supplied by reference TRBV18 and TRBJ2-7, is NAGVMQNPRHLVRRRGQEARLRCSPMKGHSHVYWYRQLPEEGLKFMVYLQKENIIDESGMPKERFSAEFPKEGPSILRIQQVVRGDSAAYFCASSPGYEQYFGPGTRLTVT.

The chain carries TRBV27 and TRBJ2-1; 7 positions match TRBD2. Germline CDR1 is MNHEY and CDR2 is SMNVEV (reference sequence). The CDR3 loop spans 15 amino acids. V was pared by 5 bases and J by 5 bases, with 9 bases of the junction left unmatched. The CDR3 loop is CASSDVSAGDNEQFF. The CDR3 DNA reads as TGTGCCAGCAGTGACGTGTCGGCGGGGGACAATGAGCAGTTCTTC.

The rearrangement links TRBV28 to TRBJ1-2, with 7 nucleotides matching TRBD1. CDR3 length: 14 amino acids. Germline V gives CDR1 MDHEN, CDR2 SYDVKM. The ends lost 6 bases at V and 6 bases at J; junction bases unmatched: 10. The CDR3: CASRTMTGFDGYTF. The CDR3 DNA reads TGTGCCAGCAGGACCATGACAGGGTTTGATGGCTACACCTTC.

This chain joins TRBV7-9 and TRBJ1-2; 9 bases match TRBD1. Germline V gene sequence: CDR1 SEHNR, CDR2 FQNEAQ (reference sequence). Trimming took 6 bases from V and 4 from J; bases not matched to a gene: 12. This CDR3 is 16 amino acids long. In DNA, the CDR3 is TGTGCCAGCAGACCTGCTTACAGGGGGCGCGGCTATGGCTACACCTTC. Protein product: CASRPAYRGRGYGYTF.

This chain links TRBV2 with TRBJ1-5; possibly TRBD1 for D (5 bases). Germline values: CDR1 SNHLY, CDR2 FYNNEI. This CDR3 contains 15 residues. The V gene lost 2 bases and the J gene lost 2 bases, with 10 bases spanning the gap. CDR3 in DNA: TGTGCCAGCAGTGAACAGGGTTTTGGCAATCAGCCCCAGCATTTT. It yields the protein CASSEQGFGNQPQHF.

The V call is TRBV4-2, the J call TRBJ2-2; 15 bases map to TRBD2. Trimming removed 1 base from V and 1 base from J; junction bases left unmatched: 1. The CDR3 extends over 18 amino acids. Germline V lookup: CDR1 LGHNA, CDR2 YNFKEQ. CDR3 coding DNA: TGTGCCAGCAGCCAAGGGGGACTAGCGGGAGGGAACACCGGGGAGCTGTTTTTT. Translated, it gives CASSQGGLAGGNTGELFF.

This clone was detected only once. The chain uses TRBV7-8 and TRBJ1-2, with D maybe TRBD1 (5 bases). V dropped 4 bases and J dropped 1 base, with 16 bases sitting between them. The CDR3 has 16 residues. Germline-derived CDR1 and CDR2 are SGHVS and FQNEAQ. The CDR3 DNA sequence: TGTGCCAGCAGCTCCGGCCTGGGGCAGATTAACTATGGCTACACCTTC. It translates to CASSSGLGQINYGYTF.

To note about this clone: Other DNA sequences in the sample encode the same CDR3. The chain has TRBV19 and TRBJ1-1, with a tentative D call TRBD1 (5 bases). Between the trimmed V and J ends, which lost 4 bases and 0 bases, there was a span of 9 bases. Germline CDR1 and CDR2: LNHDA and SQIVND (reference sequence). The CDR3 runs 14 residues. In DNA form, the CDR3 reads TGTGCCAGTAGTACGACAGTCATGAACACTGAAGCTTTCTTT. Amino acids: CASSTTVMNTEAFF.

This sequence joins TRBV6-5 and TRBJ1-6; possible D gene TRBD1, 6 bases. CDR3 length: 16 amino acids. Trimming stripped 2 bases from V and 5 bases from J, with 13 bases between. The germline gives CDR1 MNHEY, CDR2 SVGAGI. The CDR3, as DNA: TGTGCCAGCAGTTACGAGGGGGGCCCAAATAATTCACCCCTCCACTTT. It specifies CASSYEGGPNNSPLHF.

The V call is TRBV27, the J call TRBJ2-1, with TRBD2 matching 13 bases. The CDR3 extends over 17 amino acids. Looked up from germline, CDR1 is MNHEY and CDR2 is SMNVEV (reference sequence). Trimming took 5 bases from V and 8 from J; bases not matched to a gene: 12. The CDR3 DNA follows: TGTGCCAGCAGTCGCCCCTGGACTAGCGGGAGCGTCGATGAGCAGTTCTTC. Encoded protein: CASSRPWTSGSVDEQFF.

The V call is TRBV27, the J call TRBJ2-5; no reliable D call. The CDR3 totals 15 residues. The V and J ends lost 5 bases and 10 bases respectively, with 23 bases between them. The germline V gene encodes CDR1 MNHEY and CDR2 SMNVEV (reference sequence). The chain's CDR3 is CASSPGDLTPPSQYF. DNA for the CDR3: TGTGCCAGCAGTCCTGGAGATTTGACGCCGCCCAGCCAGTACTTC.

The CDR3: CASSLDRARGYTF. CDR3 coding DNA: TGCGCCAGCAGCCTGGACAGGGCGCGGGGCTACACCTTC. This chain connects TRBV4-1 to TRBJ1-2; the match to TRBD1 covers 8 bases. The V gene's germline CDR1 is MGHRA and CDR2 YSYEKL. The junction had 6 bases not matched to a gene; V was cut back by 4 bases and J by 8 bases. The CDR3 is made up of 13 amino acids.

The CDR3 is CASSKGQNGAFF. The CDR3 DNA sequence: TGTGCCAGTAGTAAAGGGCAGAATGGAGCTTTCTTT. The rearrangement joins TRBV19 to TRBJ1-1; no firm D call. V was cut by 4 bases and J by 10 bases, with 13 bases left in between. Germline CDR1 reads LNHDA; CDR2 reads SQIVND (reference sequence). The CDR3 consists of 12 residues.

CDR3: CASGVNYGYTF. In nucleotides, the CDR3 is TGCGCCAGCGGAGTGAACTATGGCTACACCTTC. J is TRBJ1-2 and V is TRBV23-1; D not certain. TRBV23-1 is given ORF status, its function remaining uncertain. With 8 bases removed from V and 2 bases from J, the gap between germline ends came to 6 bases. The CDR3 totals 11 residues.

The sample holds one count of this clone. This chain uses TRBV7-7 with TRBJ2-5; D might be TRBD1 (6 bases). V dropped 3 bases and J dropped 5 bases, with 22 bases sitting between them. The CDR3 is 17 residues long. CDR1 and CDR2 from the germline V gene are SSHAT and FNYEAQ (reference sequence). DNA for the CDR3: TGTGCCAGCAGCTTGATCGGGACAAGGACTCCTCAGGAGACCCAGTACTTC. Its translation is CASSLIGTRTPQETQYF.

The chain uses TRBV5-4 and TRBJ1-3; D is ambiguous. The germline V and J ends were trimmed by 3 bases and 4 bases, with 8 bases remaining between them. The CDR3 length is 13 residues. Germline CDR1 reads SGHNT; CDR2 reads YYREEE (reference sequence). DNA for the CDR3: TGTGCCAGCAGCTGGTTGGGCGGAAACACCATATATTTT. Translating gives CASSWLGGNTIYF.

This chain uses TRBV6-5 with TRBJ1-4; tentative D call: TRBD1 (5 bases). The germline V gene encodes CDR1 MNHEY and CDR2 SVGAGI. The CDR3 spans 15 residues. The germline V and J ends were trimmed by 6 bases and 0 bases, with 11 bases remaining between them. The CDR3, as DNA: TGTGCCAGCAGCCTGGGGGGGGCAACTAATGAAAAACTGTTTTTT. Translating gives CASSLGGATNEKLFF.

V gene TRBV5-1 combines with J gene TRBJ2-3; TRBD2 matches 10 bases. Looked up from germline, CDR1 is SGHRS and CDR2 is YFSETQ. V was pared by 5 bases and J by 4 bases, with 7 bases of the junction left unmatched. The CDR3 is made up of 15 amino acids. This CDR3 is CASRSSGSWADTQYF. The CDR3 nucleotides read TGCGCCAGCAGATCTAGCGGGAGTTGGGCAGATACGCAGTATTTT.

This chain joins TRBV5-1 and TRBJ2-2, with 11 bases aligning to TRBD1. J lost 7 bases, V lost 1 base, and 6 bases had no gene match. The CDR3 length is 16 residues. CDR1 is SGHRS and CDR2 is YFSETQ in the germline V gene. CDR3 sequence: CASSLRGQGAFGELFF. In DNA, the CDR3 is TGCGCCAGCAGCTTGAGAGGACAGGGGGCCTTCGGGGAGCTGTTTTTT. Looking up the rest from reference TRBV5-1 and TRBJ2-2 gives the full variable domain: KAGVTQTPRYLIKTRGQQVTLSCSPISGHRSVSWYQQTPGQGLQFLFEYFSETQRNKGNFPGRFSGRQFSNSRSEMNVSTLELGDSALYLCASSLRGQGAFGELFFGEGSRLTVL.